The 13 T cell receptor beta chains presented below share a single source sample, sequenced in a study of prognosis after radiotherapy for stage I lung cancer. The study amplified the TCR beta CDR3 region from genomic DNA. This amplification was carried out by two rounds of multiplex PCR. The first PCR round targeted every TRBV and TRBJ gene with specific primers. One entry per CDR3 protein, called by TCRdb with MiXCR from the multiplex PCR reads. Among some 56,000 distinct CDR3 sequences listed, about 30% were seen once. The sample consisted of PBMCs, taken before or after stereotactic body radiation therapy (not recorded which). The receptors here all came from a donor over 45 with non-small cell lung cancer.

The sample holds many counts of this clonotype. Here the CDR3 reads CASKTGGRETQYF. The CDR3 coding sequence is TGTGCCAGTAAGACAGGGGGCCGAGAGACCCAGTACTTC. The gene calls are TRBV7-8 and TRBJ2-5; 10 nucleotides line up with TRBD1. This CDR3 has 13 amino acids. The germline gives CDR1 SGHVS, CDR2 FQNEAQ. V lost 9 bases and J lost 4; bases outside the gene matches: 5.

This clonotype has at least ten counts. CDR3 sequence reads: CASSPLAGGREQYF. In DNA, the CDR3 is TGTGCCAGCAGCCCACTAGCGGGGGGCCGGGAGCAGTACTTC. V is TRBV3-1 and J is TRBJ2-7, with 12 bases that match TRBD2. V dropped 4 bases and J dropped 7; count of bases not matched to a gene: 5. Per germline, CDR1 LGHDT and CDR2 YNNKEL (reference sequence). This CDR3 is 14 amino acids long.

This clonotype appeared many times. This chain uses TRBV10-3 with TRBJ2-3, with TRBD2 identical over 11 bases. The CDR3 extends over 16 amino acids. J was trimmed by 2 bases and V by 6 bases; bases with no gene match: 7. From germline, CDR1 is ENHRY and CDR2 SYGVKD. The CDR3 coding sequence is TGTGCCATCAGGAAGACTAGCGGGGACCTCACAGATACGCAGTATTTT. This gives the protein CAIRKTSGDLTDTQYF.

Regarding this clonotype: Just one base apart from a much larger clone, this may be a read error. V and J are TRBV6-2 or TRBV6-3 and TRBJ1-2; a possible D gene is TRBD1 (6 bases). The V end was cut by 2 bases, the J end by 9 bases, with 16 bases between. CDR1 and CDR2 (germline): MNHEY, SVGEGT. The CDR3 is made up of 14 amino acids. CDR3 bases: TGTGCCAGCAGTTACCAGGGGAACACGTTGAGCTACACCTTC. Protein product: CASSYQGNTLSYTF.

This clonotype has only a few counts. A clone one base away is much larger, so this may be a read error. CDR3 in amino acids: CASSIGQAPGEKLFF. The CDR3 DNA sequence: TGCGCCAGCAGCATTGGACAGGCCCCTGGTGAAAAACTGTTTTTT. The chain recombines TRBV5-1 with TRBJ1-4; 7 bases are shared with TRBD1. V was clipped by 4 bases and J by 7 bases; unmatched bases: 10. In germline, CDR1 is SGHRS, CDR2 YFSETQ. This CDR3 comprises 15 residues.

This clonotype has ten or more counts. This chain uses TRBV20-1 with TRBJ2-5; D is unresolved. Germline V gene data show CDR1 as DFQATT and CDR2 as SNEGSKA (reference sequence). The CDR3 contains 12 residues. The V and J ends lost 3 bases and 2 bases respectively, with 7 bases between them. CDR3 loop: CSARLEQETQYF. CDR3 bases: TGCAGTGCTAGGCTGGAACAAGAGACCCAGTACTTC.

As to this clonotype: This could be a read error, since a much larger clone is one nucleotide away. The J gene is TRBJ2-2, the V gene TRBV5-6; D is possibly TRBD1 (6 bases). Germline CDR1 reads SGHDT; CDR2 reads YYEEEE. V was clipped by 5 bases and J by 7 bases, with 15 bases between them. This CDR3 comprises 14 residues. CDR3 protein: CASRSTGSDGELFF. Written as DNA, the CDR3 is TGTGCCAGCAGAAGTACAGGGTCGGACGGGGAGCTGTTTTTT.

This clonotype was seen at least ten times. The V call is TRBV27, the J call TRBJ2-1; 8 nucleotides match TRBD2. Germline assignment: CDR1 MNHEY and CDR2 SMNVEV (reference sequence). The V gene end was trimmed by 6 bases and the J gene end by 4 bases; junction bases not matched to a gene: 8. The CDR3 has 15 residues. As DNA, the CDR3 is TGTGCCAGCAGGCCTCCGGGGGGGCGATACAATGAGCAGTTCTTC. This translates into CASRPPGGRYNEQFF.

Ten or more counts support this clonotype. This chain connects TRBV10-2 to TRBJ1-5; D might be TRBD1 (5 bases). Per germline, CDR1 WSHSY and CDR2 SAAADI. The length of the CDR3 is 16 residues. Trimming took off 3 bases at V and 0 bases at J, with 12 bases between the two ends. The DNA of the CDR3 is TGCGCCAGCAGTGACCCGACAGCCTTTAGCAATCAGCCCCAGCATTTT. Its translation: CASSDPTAFSNQPQHF.

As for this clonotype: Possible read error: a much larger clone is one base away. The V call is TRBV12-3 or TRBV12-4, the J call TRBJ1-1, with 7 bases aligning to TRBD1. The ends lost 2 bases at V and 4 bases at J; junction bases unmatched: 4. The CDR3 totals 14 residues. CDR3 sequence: CASSLRGLGTEAFF. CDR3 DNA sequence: TGTGCCAGCAGTTTAAGGGGGCTTGGCACTGAAGCTTTCTTT.

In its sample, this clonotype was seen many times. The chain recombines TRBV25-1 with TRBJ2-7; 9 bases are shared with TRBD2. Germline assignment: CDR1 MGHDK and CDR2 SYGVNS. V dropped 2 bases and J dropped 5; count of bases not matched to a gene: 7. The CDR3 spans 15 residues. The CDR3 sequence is CASSEKSGGSNEQYF. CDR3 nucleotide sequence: TGTGCCAGCAGTGAAAAAAGCGGGGGGTCCAACGAGCAGTACTTC.

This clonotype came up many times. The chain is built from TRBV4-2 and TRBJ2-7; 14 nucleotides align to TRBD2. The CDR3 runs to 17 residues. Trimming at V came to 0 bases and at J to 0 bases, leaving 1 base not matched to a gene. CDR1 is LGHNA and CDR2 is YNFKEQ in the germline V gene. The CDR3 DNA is TGTGCCAGCAGCCAAGATGGGACTAGCGGGGGCTCCTACGAGCAGTACTTC. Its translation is CASSQDGTSGGSYEQYF.

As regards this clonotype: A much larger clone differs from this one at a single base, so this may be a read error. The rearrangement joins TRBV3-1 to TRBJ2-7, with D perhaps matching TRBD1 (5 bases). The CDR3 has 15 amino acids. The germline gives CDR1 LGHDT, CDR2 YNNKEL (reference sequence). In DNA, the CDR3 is TGTGCCAGCAGTCCCCCCCCCGCAGGGTTGAACGAGCAGCACTTC. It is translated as CASSPPPAGLNEQHF.